The 10 T cell receptor beta chains reported below all come from one sample, sequenced in a study of post-analysis software for immune sequencing data. Which antigens these TCRs recognize remains unknown. Unique molecular identifiers were built into the TCR beta cDNA libraries. TCRdb itself ran the PCR reads through MiXCR, one entry per CDR3 protein. The sample lists hundreds of thousands of distinct CDR3 sequences, about 44% occurring once. Study results and limitations: Compared with controls, patients had more of 4 to 6 TRBV segments, including TRBV5-6, TRBV5-1 and TRBV20-1.

Sequenced: blood. The receptors stem from a girl under 18 with multiple sclerosis.

The chain is built from TRBV20-1 and TRBJ2-5; 9 bases match TRBD2. Germline lookup yields CDR1 DFQATT and CDR2 SNEGSKA (reference sequence). This CDR3 spans 16 amino acids. V was clipped by 0 bases and J by 2 bases; unmatched bases: 7. The CDR3 DNA reads TGCAGTGCTAGAGACAGGCTAGCGGGGAGTCAAGAGACCCAGTACTTC. This sequence encodes CSARDRLAGSQETQYF.

The V gene is TRBV20-1, the J gene TRBJ2-3; 7 nucleotides match TRBD1. Per germline, CDR1 DFQATT and CDR2 SNEGSKA (reference sequence). This CDR3 spans 11 amino acids. The CDR3 DNA sequence: TGCAGGGGCGGGCAGGGGGTTACGCAGTATTTT. Its translation is CRGGQGVTQYF.

This chain connects TRBV7-8 to TRBJ1-1; unclear D gene. V was cut by 1 base and J by 3 bases, with 18 bases left in between. In germline, CDR1 is SGHVS, CDR2 FQNEAQ. The CDR3 is made up of 17 amino acids. CDR3 protein: CASSLVSGNGWDTEAFF. The DNA of the CDR3 is TGTGCCAGCAGCTTAGTTTCGGGGAATGGGTGGGACACTGAAGCTTTCTTT.

The genes are TRBV30 and TRBJ2-5; D remains unclear. The CDR3 is made up of 11 amino acids. In germline, CDR1 is GTSNPN, CDR2 SVGIG (reference sequence). V gave up 3 bases and J gave up 7 bases, with 9 bases separating them. CDR3 sequence (DNA): TGTGCCTGGAGGGGTGATGCGACCCAGTACTTC. Translating it yields CAWRGDATQYF.

This clonotype was observed a few times. This chain uses TRBV4-1 with TRBJ2-1, with 8 bases aligning to TRBD2. V shed 1 base, J shed 9 bases, and the junction held 14 bases outside the gene matches. Germline V gene sequence: CDR1 MGHRA, CDR2 YSYEKL. This CDR3 has 17 residues. The CDR3, as DNA: TGCGCCAGCAGCCAAGTAGTTTGGAAGCGGGAGAGGGGTGAGCAGTTCTTC. Amino acids: CASSQVVWKRERGEQFF.

This clonotype turned up a few times. The chain couples TRBV21-1 to TRBJ2-5; TRBD2 was called by the table and not checked on the DNA. TRBV21-1 corresponds to a pseudogene. This CDR3 comprises 16 residues. The CDR3 DNA reads TGTGCCAGCAGCAAACTCCTACTAGCGAGGTCAGAGACCCAGTACTTC. It translates to CASSKLLLARSETQYF.

Here the CDR3 reads CVTRQGDTQYF. The CDR3 DNA reads as TGTGTCACTCGACAGGGGGATACGCAGTATTTT. The chain uses TRBV24-1 and TRBJ2-3, with 8 bases aligning to TRBD1. The CDR3 is 11 amino acids. CDR1 and CDR2 from the germline V gene are KGHDR and SFDVKD.

This chain joins TRBV10-3 and TRBJ1-2; TRBD1 is a possible D gene (5 bases). Trimming removed 2 bases at V and 6 bases at J, with 10 bases between. CDR1 is ENHRY and CDR2 is SYGVKD in the germline V gene. This CDR3 has 13 residues. CDR3 amino acids: CAISETRDHGYTF. The CDR3, as DNA: TGTGCCATCAGTGAGACCAGGGATCATGGCTACACCTTC.

V gene TRBV7-2 combines with J gene TRBJ2-3, with D unresolved. CDR3 size: 16 residues. Trimming stripped 5 bases from V and 1 base from J, with 16 bases between. Per the germline V gene, CDR1 is SGHTA and CDR2 is FQGNSA. The CDR3 loop reads CASSPPVRGRTDTQYF. In DNA, the CDR3 is TGTGCCAGCAGCCCCCCTGTGCGAGGCCGCACAGATACGCAGTATTTT.

This chain connects TRBV7-9 to TRBJ1-2; possible D gene TRBD1, 5 bases. Germline V gene data show CDR1 as SEHNR and CDR2 as FQNEAQ (reference sequence). There are 16 residues in the CDR3. Trimming removed 1 base from V and 1 base from J, with 13 bases in between. CDR3 bases: TGTGCCAGCAGCTTAGGTGGGACTGTGGGTAACTATGGCTACACCTTC. Amino acid sequence: CASSLGGTVGNYGYTF.